A single sample is the source of the 21 T cell receptor beta chains below, sequenced in a study of spatial heterogeneity in lung cancer. TCRdb analysed the 5' RACE reads with MiXCR anew, one entry per CDR3 protein. The sample includes about 36,000 distinct CDR3 sequences, about 7% of them seen just once. Indicated time point: sample taken at primary tumor resection. Material: PBMCs, obtained at surgery. These receptors were collected from a female donor with early-stage non-small cell lung cancer.

Many counts were recorded for this clonotype. This chain links TRBV29-1 with TRBJ2-3, with 10 bases aligning to TRBD2. This CDR3 is built from 14 residues. CDR1 is SQVTM, CDR2 ANQGSEA, per germline. The V segment lost 7 bases and the J segment 0 bases; nucleotides outside the gene matches: 4. The CDR3 DNA follows: TGCAGCGCTGAGACTAGCGGGAGCACAGATACGCAGTATTTT. It encodes CSAETSGSTDTQYF.

The chain links TRBV2 to TRBJ1-5; 10 nucleotides align to TRBD1. The junction had 4 bases not matched to a gene; V was cut back by 5 bases and J by 6 bases. This CDR3 contains 14 residues. Germline V CDR1 and CDR2: SNHLY, FYNNEI. The CDR3, as DNA: TGTGCCAGCAGTACCAGACAGGGGGCTCAGCCCCAGCATTTT. It translates to CASSTRQGAQPQHF.

This clonotype was recorded at least ten times. V is TRBV7-2 and J is TRBJ2-5; D tentatively reads TRBD1 or TRBD2 (6 bases each). Looked up from germline, CDR1 is SGHTA and CDR2 is FQGNSA. Trimming shortened V by 6 bases and J by 4 bases, and 12 bases separated the two germline ends. The CDR3 is made up of 13 amino acids. The CDR3 protein is CASSQQGGETQYF. The CDR3 bases are TGTGCCAGCAGTCAACAGGGAGGAGAGACCCAGTACTTC. Supplemented by reference TRBV7-2 and TRBJ2-5, the full variable domain reads GAGVSQSPSNKVTEKGKDVELRCDPISGHTALYWYRQSLGQGLEFLIYFQGNSAPDKSGLPSDRFSAERTGGSVSTLTIQRTQQEDSAVYLCASSQQGGETQYFGPGTRLLVL.

Ten or more counts support this clonotype. The V and J genes are TRBV20-1 and TRBJ2-5; D may correspond to TRBD1 or TRBD2 (5 bases each). This CDR3 has 14 amino acids. CDR1 DFQATT and CDR2 SNEGSKA come from the germline V gene (reference sequence). The V end lost 3 bases, the J end lost 5 bases, and 16 bases lay between the germline ends. CDR3 coding DNA: TGCAGTGCTAGGCCCCGTACAGGAGGTGAGACCCAGTACTTC. This codes for CSARPRTGGETQYF.

This rearrangement joins TRBV20-1 to TRBJ2-3; possibly TRBD2 for D (5 bases). Germline CDR1 is DFQATT and CDR2 is SNEGSKA (reference sequence). This CDR3 has 14 amino acids. Trimming removed 0 bases from V and 2 bases from J, with 9 bases in between. CDR3 coding DNA: TGCAGTGCTAGAGACGAGCGGAACACAGATACGCAGTATTTT. Translation: CSARDERNTDTQYF.

The chain joins TRBV7-2 to TRBJ2-1; TRBD2 aligns across 7 bases. This CDR3 contains 15 residues. Germline CDR1 reads SGHTA; CDR2 reads FQGNSA. The V segment lost 4 bases and the J segment 4 bases; nucleotides outside the gene matches: 7. The CDR3 region has the DNA TGTGCCAGCAGCTACGAGGCTAGCGGATACAATGAGCAGTTCTTC. It codes for CASSYEASGYNEQFF. Together with reference TRBV7-2 and TRBJ2-1, the CDR3 gives the full variable domain: GAGVSQSPSNKVTEKGKDVELRCDPISGHTALYWYRQSLGQGLEFLIYFQGNSAPDKSGLPSDRFSAERTGGSVSTLTIQRTQQEDSAVYLCASSYEASGYNEQFFGPGTRLTVL.

This clonotype was picked up many times. V and J are TRBV14 and TRBJ2-2, with 8 positions matching TRBD2. J gave up 4 bases and V 1 base, and 8 bases lay outside the gene matches. Germline lookup yields CDR1 SGHDN and CDR2 FVKESK. This CDR3 has 17 residues. DNA for the CDR3: TGTGCCAGCAGCCAAGTAGGACTAGCCCTCCCCACCGGGGAGCTGTTTTTT. Its translation: CASSQVGLALPTGELFF. Variable domain in full (rest from reference TRBV14 and TRBJ2-2): EAGVTQFPSHSVIEKGQTVTLRCDPISGHDNLYWYRRVMGKEIKFLLHFVKESKQDESGMPNNRFLAERTGGTYSTLKVQPAELEDSGVYFCASSQVGLALPTGELFFGEGSRLTVL.

This clonotype was counted only a few times. The rearrangement joins TRBV19 to TRBJ2-3; 7 positions agree with TRBD1. CDR3 length equals 15 residues. V dropped 4 bases and J dropped 0; count of bases not matched to a gene: 4. The germline gives CDR1 LNHDA, CDR2 SQIVND (reference sequence). This CDR3 is CASSTDRASTDTQYF. As DNA, the CDR3 is TGTGCCAGTAGTACCGACAGGGCAAGCACAGATACGCAGTATTTT.

The chain has TRBV5-4 and TRBJ2-7, with 9 bases fitting TRBD1. With V trimmed by 3 bases and J by 7 bases, 8 bases remained unmatched. In germline, CDR1 is SGHNT, CDR2 YYREEE (reference sequence). The CDR3 extends over 14 amino acids. The CDR3 protein is CASSSASGTGEQYF. The CDR3 DNA reads as TGTGCCAGCAGCTCAGCGTCCGGGACAGGGGAGCAGTACTTC.

This clonotype was counted at least ten times. The V gene is TRBV12-3 or TRBV12-4, the J gene TRBJ2-3; D is unclear. The CDR3 covers 13 residues. The germline V and J ends were trimmed by 9 bases and 2 bases, with 12 bases remaining between them. Here the CDR3 DNA reads TGTGCCAGTGAAATTGATGACACAGATACGCAGTATTTT. It specifies CASEIDDTDTQYF.

This clonotype was seen at least ten times. The gene calls are TRBV29-1 and TRBJ2-1, with 9 bases identical to TRBD2. Germline-derived CDR1 and CDR2 are SQVTM and ANQGSEA. Unmatched junction bases numbered 8, after V lost 4 bases and J lost 1 base. The CDR3 is 16 residues long. CDR3 sequence: CSVVDSSGSSYNEQFF. CDR3 bases: TGCAGCGTTGTAGACAGTAGCGGGAGTTCCTACAATGAGCAGTTCTTC.

This clonotype was seen repeatedly, ten times or more. The CDR3 region has the DNA TGTGCCAGCAGTATGACAGGGGGCGAAAGCAATCAGCCCCAGCATTTT. Translating gives CASSMTGGESNQPQHF. V and J are TRBV2 and TRBJ1-5, with 10 bases that match TRBD1. The germline V gene encodes CDR1 SNHLY and CDR2 FYNNEI. After removal of 5 bases from V and 1 base from J, the junction contained 5 bases not matched to a gene. The CDR3 runs to 16 residues.

Of note for this clonotype: A read error is possible here, since a much larger clone lies one base away. This chain connects TRBV20-1 to TRBJ2-7; a weak D match, TRBD2 (5 bases). Germline V gene lookup returns CDR1 DFQATT and CDR2 SNEGSKA (reference sequence). This CDR3 contains 12 residues. The DNA of the CDR3 is TGCAGTGCAGGGCGGGTTAACTACGGGCAGTACTTC. This gives the protein CSAGRVNYGQYF.

The chain has TRBV5-1 and TRBJ1-5; D is undetermined. The germline CDR1 and CDR2 sequences are SGHRS and YFSETQ. The CDR3 sequence is 13 residues long. Trimming took off 4 bases at V and 4 bases at J, with 9 bases between the two ends. The CDR3 is CASSEDGNQPQHF. The CDR3 nucleotides are TGCGCCAGCAGCGAGGACGGAAATCAGCCCCAGCATTTT.

This clonotype was found a few times. The J gene is TRBJ1-1, the V gene TRBV19; the match to TRBD1 covers 11 bases. Germline trimming cut 6 bases from V and 6 bases from J; bases unmatched to any gene: 6. The CDR3 is 14 residues long. Germline V gives CDR1 LNHDA, CDR2 SQIVND (reference sequence). Here the CDR3 reads CASRSDRGRAEAFF. CDR3 in DNA: TGTGCCAGTAGATCGGACAGGGGGCGGGCTGAAGCTTTCTTT.

This clonotype has a count of ten or more. This chain's CDR3 is CASSHPTDSGNTIYF. The CDR3 DNA follows: TGTGCCAGCAGTCATCCGACAGACTCTGGAAACACCATATATTTT. This chain connects TRBV28 to TRBJ1-3; D is possibly TRBD1 (5 bases). Trimming took 5 bases from V and 0 from J, leaving 11 bases between them. The CDR3 is 15 residues long. The germline V gene has CDR1 MDHEN and CDR2 SYDVKM. The complete variable domain, with remaining parts taken from reference TRBV28 and TRBJ1-3, reads DVKVTQSSRYLVKRTGEKVFLECVQDMDHENMFWYRQDPGLGLRLIYFSYDVKMKEKGDIPEGYSVSREKKERFSLILESASTNQTSMYLCASSHPTDSGNTIYFGEGSWLTVV.

V usage is TRBV2 and J usage is TRBJ1-5; unclear D gene. This CDR3 has 14 amino acids. CDR1 is SNHLY and CDR2 is FYNNEI in the germline V gene. Trimming left V 4 bases short and J 5 bases short, with 12 bases between. In DNA, the CDR3 is TGTGCCAGCAGTGCTAGTTATAGGGATCAGCCCCAGCATTTT. As protein: CASSASYRDQPQHF. The full variable domain, with the rest looked up from reference TRBV2 and TRBJ1-5, is EPEVTQTPSHQVTQMGQEVILRCVPISNHLYFYWYRQILGQKVEFLVSFYNNEISEKSEIFDDQFSVERPDGSNFTLKIRSTKLEDSAMYFCASSASYRDQPQHFGDGTRLSIL.

J is TRBJ2-7 and V is TRBV20-1, with 8 positions matching TRBD2. Germline trimming cut 6 bases from V and 3 bases from J; bases unmatched to any gene: 1. Germline V CDR1 and CDR2: DFQATT, SNEGSKA (reference sequence). This CDR3 region has 11 residues. CDR3 bases: TGCAGTGCCGGGACTAGCTACGAGCAGTACTTC. It encodes CSAGTSYEQYF.

The chain uses TRBV7-2 and TRBJ2-7, with TRBD2 matching 7 bases. The germline V gene has CDR1 SGHTA and CDR2 FQGNSA. The CDR3 covers 15 residues. V dropped 1 base and J dropped 2; count of bases not matched to a gene: 5. Here the CDR3 DNA reads TGTGCCAGCAGCTTAGGAACTAGCGTCACCTACGAGCAGTACTTC. As protein: CASSLGTSVTYEQYF.

This clonotype appeared many times. The chain has TRBV20-1 and TRBJ2-3, with D uncertain. Trimming removed 5 bases at V and 1 base at J, with 7 bases between. The CDR3 runs to 12 residues. Per germline, CDR1 DFQATT and CDR2 SNEGSKA (reference sequence). The CDR3: CSASRGTDTQYF. CDR3 sequence (DNA): TGCAGTGCTTCCCGGGGCACAGATACGCAGTATTTT.

In this sample, this clonotype turned up many times. This rearrangement joins TRBV7-6 to TRBJ1-6, with 8 bases identical to TRBD1. The CDR3 is made up of 14 amino acids. V lost 5 bases to trimming and J lost 6 bases; unmatched junction nucleotides: 3. Per germline, CDR1 SGHVS and CDR2 FNYEAQ. CDR3 sequence reads: CASSSDRGNSPLHF. For the CDR3, the DNA is TGTGCCAGCAGCAGCGACAGGGGTAATTCACCCCTCCACTTT. The whole variable domain, filled in from reference TRBV7-6 and TRBJ1-6, reads GAGVSQSPRYKVTKRGQDVALRCDPISGHVSLYWYRQALGQGPEFLTYFNYEAQQDKSGLPNDRFSAERPEGSISTLTIQRTEQRDSAMYRCASSSDRGNSPLHFGNGTRLTVT.